These 3 T cell receptor beta chains were all obtained from the same sample, sequenced in a study of T cells in Graves' hyperthyroidism and ophthalmopathy. RNA transcripts provided the source from which TCR beta CDR3 regions were amplified. RT-PCR in the first round (using the HTBI primer set) targeted the TCR CDR3. A single record per CDR3 protein comes from TCRdb applying MiXCR to the multiplex PCR reads. The sample consists of about 660,000 distinct CDR3 sequences, 45% of them appearing once. Sequencing was carried out using peripheral blood or thyroid tissue (not recorded which). These receptors all come from an adult man with Graves' disease, either hyperthyroidism or ophthalmopathy (not recorded which).

The chain is built from TRBV2 and TRBJ1-5; D not certain. Deletions cut 4 bases from V and 1 base from J, with 11 bases between. Germline loops: CDR1 SNHLY, CDR2 FYNNEI. There are 15 residues in the CDR3. In nucleotides, the CDR3 is TGTGCCAGCAGTGCTAGTGTGGACAGCAATCAGCCCCAGCATTTT. Protein sequence: CASSASVDSNQPQHF. Complete variable domain (other parts from reference TRBV2 and TRBJ1-5): EPEVTQTPSHQVTQMGQEVILRCVPISNHLYFYWYRQILGQKVEFLVSFYNNEISEKSEIFDDQFSVERPDGSNFTLKIRSTKLEDSAMYFCASSASVDSNQPQHFGDGTRLSIL.

J is TRBJ1-1 and V is TRBV29-1; 8 nucleotides align to TRBD1. CDR3 length: 12 residues. The J segment lost 5 bases and the V segment lost 6 bases, leaving 5 bases of the junction unmatched. Germline loops: CDR1 SQVTM, CDR2 ANQGSEA. CDR3 in DNA: TGCAGCGTCGACAGGGGTACAACTGAAGCTTTCTTT. Protein sequence: CSVDRGTTEAFF.

This clonotype was detected ten times or more. The V call is TRBV29-1, the J call TRBJ1-2, with 11 bases fitting TRBD1. The germline gives CDR1 SQVTM, CDR2 ANQGSEA. J was trimmed by 4 bases and V by 3 bases; bases with no gene match: 10. CDR3 length: 16 residues. CDR3 residues: CSVDSTIGTGGYGYTF. The CDR3 DNA reads TGCAGCGTTGACTCGACTATTGGGACAGGGGGCTATGGCTACACCTTC.